The entry that follows covers one TCR beta chain sequence. Antigen specificity is unknown. Trimming removed 6 bases from V and 3 bases from J, with 15 bases in between. Germline CDR1 and CDR2: SNHLY and FYNNEI. The CDR3 is 14 amino acids. The sample is drawn from a study of cytomegalovirus exposure and HLA in healthy donors. Primers: 60 Vbeta forward and 13 Jbeta reverse. Here immunoSEQ multiplex PCR was the method, and the copy in TCRdb shows in-frame clones only, minus some. This sample's table has tens of thousands of clones. Overall study findings and caveats: One cluster of highly shared sequence variants probably arose as a sequencing artifact. In an earlier analysis, in fewer than 700 donors, most V segments appeared productive either ~90% or ~30% of the time. Follow-up analysis seemed to connect common viral pathogens with several of the most significant clusters identified. For most subjects, TCR beta sequences were reported to predict HLA-A and HLA-B alleles with accuracy.

The TCR originated in a woman aged 25 to 39 in good health and CMV-seronegative. V gene TRBV2 combines with J gene TRBJ2-7; weak D call: TRBD1 (5 bases). The sequenced sample consisted of PBMCs. The CDR3 here is CASRGMGQHYEQYF. The CDR3 coding sequence is TGTGCCAGCAGGGGAATGGGGCAGCACTACGAGCAGTACTTC.